The present T cell receptor (beta chain) was sequenced within a study of T cell repertoires in cytomegalovirus infection. Looking at the study overall: Matching HLA type and CMV infection were both indicated by public TCR beta signatures.

CDR3 length equals 13 residues. Trimming took off 8 bases at V and 5 bases at J, with 16 bases between the two ends. TCRdb reanalysed the reads using MiXCR and keeps one entry per CDR3 protein. The sample lists roughly 310,000 distinct CDR3 sequences, around a sixth occurring once. Study observations and caveats: Clonotypes of TCR beta that were HLA-C-restricted and CMV-specific dominated the ex vivo response. CMV carriers with the relevant HLA were identified by cumulative public TCR beta family frequency.

This clonotype was detected ten times or more. Antigen unknown. This TCR derives from a human donor in good health (CMV status not recorded). Some clones in this sample may be carry-over from other donors' samples. Sequencing was done on a sample of PBMCs. The chain has TRBV12-3 or TRBV12-4 and TRBJ2-7; possible D gene TRBD2, 7 bases. CDR3 loop: CASSIRGAHEQYF. CDR3 DNA sequence: TGTGCCAGCTCAATCCGGGGGGCCCACGAGCAGTACTTC.